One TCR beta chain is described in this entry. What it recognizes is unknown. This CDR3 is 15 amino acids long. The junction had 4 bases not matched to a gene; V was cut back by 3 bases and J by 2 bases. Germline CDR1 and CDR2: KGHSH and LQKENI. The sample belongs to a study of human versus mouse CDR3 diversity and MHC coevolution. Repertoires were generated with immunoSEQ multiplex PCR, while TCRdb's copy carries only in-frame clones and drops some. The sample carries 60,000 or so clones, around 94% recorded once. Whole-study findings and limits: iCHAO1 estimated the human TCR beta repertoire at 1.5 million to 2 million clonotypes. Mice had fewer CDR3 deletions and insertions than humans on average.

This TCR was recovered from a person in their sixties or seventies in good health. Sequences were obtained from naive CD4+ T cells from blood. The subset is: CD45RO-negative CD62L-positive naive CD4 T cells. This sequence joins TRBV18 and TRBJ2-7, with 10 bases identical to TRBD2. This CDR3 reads CASSPGTSATYEQYF. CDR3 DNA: TGTGCCAGCTCACCCGGGACTAGCGCGACCTACGAGCAGTACTTC.